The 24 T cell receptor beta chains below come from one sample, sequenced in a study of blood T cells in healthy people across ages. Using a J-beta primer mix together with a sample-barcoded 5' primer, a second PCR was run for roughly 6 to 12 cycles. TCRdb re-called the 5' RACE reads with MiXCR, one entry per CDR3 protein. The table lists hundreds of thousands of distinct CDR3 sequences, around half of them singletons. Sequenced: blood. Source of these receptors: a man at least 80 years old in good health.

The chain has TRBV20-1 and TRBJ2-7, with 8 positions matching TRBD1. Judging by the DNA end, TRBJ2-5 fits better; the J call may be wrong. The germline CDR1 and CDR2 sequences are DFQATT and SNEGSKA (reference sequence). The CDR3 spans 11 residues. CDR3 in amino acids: CSASQGATQYF. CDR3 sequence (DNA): TGCAGTGCTAGTCAGGGGGCGACCCAGTACTTC.

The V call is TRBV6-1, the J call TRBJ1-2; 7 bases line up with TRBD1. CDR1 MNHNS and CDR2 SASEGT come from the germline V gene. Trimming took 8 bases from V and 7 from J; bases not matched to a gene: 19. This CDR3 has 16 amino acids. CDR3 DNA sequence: TGTGCCAGCGCGGGGACAGCCATAAGTAGTTACGGTGGCTACACCTTC. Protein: CASAGTAISSYGGYTF.

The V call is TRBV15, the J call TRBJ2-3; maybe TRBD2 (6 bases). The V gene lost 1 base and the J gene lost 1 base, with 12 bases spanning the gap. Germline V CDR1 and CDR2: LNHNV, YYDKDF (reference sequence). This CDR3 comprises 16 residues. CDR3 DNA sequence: TGTGCCACCAGCAGAGGTCGGCGGGGTGGCACAGATACGCAGTATTTT. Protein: CATSRGRRGGTDTQYF.

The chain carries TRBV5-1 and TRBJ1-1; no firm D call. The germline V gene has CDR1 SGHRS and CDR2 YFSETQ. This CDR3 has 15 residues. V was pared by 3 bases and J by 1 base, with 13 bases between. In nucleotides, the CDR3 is TGCGCCAGCAGCTCGCAAGCGGACCCGAACACTGAAGCTTTCTTT. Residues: CASSSQADPNTEAFF.

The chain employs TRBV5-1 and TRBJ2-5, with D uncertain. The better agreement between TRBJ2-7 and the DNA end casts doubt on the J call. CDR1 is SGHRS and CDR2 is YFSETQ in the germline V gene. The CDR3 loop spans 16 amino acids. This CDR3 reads CASTFLTGSRSYEQYF. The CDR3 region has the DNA TGCGCCAGCACATTTTTAACCGGGTCCCGATCCTACGAGCAGTACTTC.

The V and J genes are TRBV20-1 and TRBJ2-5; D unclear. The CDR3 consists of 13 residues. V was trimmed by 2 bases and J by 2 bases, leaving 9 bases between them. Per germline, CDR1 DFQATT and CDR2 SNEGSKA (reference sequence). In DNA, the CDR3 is TGCAGTGCTAGATTTGCGGAGCAAGAGACCCAGTACTTC. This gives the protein CSARFAEQETQYF.

CDR3 region: CSATGTSGFTDTQYF. The CDR3 nucleotides read TGCAGTGCTACGGGGACTAGCGGATTCACAGATACGCAGTATTTT. The chain joins TRBV20-1 to TRBJ2-3; 11 bases are a match to TRBD2. The junction had 5 bases not matched to a gene; V was cut back by 4 bases and J by 2 bases. This CDR3 region has 15 residues. CDR1 is DFQATT, CDR2 SNEGSKA, per germline (reference sequence).

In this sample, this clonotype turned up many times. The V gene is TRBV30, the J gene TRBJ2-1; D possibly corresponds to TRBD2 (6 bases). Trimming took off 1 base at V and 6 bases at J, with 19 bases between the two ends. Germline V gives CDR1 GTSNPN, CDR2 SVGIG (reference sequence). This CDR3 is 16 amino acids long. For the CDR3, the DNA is TGTGCCTGGAGTGCCGAGGGGACTGGAGGGCTCAATGAGCAGTTCTTC. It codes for CAWSAEGTGGLNEQFF.

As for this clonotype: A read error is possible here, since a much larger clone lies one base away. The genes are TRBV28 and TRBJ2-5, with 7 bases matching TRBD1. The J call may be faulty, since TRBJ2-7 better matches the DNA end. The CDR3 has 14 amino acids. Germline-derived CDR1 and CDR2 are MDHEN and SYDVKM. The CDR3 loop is CAGSLTGQHYEQYF. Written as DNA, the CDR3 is TGTGCCGGCAGTCTGACGGGACAGCACTACGAGCAGTACTTC.

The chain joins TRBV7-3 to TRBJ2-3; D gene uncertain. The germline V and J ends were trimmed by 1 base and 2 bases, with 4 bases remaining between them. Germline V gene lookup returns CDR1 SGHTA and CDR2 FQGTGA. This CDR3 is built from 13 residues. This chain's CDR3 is CASSLIPTDTQYF. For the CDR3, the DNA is TGTGCCAGCAGCTTAATACCCACAGATACGCAGTATTTT.

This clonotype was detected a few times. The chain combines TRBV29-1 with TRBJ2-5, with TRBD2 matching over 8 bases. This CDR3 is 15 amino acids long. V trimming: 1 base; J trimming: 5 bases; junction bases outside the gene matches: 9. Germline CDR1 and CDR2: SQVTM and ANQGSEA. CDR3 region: CSVEGVSGSEETQYF. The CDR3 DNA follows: TGCAGCGTTGAAGGGGTAAGCGGGAGTGAGGAGACCCAGTACTTC.

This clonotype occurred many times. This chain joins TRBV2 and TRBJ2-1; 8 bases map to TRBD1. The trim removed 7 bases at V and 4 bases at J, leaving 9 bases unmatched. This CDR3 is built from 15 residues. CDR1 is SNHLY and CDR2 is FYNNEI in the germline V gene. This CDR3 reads CASIGNRGIYNEQFF. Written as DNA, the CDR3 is TGTGCCAGCATAGGGAACAGGGGGATTTACAATGAGCAGTTCTTC. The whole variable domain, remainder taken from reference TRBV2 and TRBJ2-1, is EPEVTQTPSHQVTQMGQEVILRCVPISNHLYFYWYRQILGQKVEFLVSFYNNEISEKSEIFDDQFSVERPDGSNFTLKIRSTKLEDSAMYFCASIGNRGIYNEQFFGPGTRLTVL.

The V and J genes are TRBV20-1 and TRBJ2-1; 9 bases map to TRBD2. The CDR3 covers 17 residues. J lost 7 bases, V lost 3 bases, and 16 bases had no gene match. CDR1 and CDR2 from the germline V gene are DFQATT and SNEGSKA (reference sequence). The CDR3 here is CSASLSTGISGSNEQFF. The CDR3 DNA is TGCAGTGCTAGCCTCTCCACCGGGATTAGCGGGAGTAATGAGCAGTTCTTC.

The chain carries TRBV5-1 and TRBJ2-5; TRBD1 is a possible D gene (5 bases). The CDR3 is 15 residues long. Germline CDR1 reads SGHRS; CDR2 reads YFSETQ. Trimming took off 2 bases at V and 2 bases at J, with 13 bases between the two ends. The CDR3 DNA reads TGCGCCAGCAGCTTTATCAGGGAAGGGCAAGAGACCCAGTACTTC. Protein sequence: CASSFIREGQETQYF. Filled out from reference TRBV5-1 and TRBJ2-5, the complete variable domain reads KAGVTQTPRYLIKTRGQQVTLSCSPISGHRSVSWYQQTPGQGLQFLFEYFSETQRNKGNFPGRFSGRQFSNSRSEMNVSTLELGDSALYLCASSFIREGQETQYFGPGTRLLVL.

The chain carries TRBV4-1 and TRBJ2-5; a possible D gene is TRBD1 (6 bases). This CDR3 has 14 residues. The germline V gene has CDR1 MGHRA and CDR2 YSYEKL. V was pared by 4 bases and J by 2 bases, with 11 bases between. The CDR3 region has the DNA TGCGCCAGCAGCCTAACACAGGGACAAGAGACCCAGTACTTC. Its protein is CASSLTQGQETQYF.

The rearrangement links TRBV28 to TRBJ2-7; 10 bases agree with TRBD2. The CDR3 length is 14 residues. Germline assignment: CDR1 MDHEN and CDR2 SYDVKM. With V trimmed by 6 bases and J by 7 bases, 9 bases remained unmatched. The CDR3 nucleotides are TGTGCCAGCAGCTTAACTAGCGGGGCCCTTGAGCAGTACTTC. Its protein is CASSLTSGALEQYF.

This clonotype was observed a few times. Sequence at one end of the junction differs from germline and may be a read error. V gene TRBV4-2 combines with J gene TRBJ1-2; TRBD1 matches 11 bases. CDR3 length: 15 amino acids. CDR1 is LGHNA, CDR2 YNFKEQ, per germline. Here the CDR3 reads CVSSQAGQGGYGYTF. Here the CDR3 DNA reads TGTGTCAGCAGCCAAGCGGGACAGGGGGGCTATGGCTACACCTTC.

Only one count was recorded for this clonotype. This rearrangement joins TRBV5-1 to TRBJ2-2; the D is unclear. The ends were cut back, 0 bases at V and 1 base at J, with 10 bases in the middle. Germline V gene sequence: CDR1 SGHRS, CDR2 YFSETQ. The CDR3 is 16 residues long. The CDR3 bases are TGCGCCAGCAGCTTGGCGGCGGTCGGGAACACCGGGGAGCTGTTTTTT. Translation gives CASSLAAVGNTGELFF.

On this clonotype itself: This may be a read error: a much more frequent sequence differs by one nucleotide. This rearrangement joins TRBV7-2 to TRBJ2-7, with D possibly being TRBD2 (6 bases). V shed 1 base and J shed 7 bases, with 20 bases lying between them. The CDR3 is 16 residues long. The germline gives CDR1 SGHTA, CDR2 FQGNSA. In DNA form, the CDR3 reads TGTGCCAGCAGCTTAGTTGGAGGGAACTCCTACAATGAGCAGTACTTC. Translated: CASSLVGGNSYNEQYF.

CDR3: CASSPRSSGYQETQYF. CDR3 DNA: TGTGCCAGCAGCCCCCGGAGTAGCGGGTACCAAGAGACCCAGTACTTC. The V gene is TRBV7-2, the J gene TRBJ2-5, with 7 bases that match TRBD2. CDR1 is SGHTA, CDR2 FQGNSA, per germline. The CDR3 consists of 16 residues. Germline trimming cut 5 bases from V and 0 bases from J; bases unmatched to any gene: 9.

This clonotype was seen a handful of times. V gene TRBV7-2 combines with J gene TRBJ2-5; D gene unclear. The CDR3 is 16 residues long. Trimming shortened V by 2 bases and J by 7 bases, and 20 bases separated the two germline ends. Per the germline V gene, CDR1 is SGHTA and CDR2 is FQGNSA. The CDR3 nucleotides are TGTGCCAGCAGCTTATGGAGCGAGCCTTCCGGTGGGACCCAGTACTTC. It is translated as CASSLWSEPSGGTQYF.

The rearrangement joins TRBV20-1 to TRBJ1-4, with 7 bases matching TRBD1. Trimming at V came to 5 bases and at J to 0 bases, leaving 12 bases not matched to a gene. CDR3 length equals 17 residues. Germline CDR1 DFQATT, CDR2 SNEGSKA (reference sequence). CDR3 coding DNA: TGCAGTGCTCTCGAATTAGGACAGGTAGCAACTAATGAAAAACTGTTTTTT. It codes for CSALELGQVATNEKLFF.

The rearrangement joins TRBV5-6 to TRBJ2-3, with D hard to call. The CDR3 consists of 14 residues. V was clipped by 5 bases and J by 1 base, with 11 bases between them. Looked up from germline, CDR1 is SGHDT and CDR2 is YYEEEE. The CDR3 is CASRDQRGTDTQYF. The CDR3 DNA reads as TGTGCCAGCAGGGATCAAAGGGGCACAGATACGCAGTATTTT.

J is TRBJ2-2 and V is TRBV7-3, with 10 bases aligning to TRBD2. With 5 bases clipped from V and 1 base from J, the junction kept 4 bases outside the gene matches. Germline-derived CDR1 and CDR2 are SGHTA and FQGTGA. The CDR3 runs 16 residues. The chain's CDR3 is CASSNASGRNTGELFF. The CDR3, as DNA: TGTGCCAGCAGCAACGCTAGCGGGAGGAACACCGGGGAGCTGTTTTTT. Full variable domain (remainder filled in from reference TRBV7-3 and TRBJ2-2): GAGVSQTPSNKVTEKGKYVELRCDPISGHTALYWYRQSLGQGPEFLIYFQGTGAADDSGLPNDRFFAVRPEGSVSTLKIQRTERGDSAVYLCASSNASGRNTGELFFGEGSRLTVL.